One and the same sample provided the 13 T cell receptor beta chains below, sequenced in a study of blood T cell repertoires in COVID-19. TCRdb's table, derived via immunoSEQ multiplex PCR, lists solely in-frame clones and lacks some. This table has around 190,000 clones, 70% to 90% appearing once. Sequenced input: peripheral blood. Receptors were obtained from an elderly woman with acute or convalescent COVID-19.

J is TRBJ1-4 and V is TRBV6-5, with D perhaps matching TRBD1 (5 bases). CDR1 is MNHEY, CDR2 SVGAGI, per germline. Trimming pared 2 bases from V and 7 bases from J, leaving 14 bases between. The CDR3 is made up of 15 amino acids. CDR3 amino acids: CASSYRGGRGEKLFF. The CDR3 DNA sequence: TGTGCCAGCAGTTACAGGGGAGGGCGGGGTGAAAAACTGTTTTTT.

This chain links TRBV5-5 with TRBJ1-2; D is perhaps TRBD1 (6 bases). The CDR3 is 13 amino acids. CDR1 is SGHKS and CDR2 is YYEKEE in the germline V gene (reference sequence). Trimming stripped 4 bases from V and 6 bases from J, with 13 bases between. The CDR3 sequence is CASSLNRENGYTF. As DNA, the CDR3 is TGTGCCAGCAGCCTTAACAGGGAAAATGGCTACACCTTC. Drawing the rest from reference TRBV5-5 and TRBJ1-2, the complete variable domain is DAGVTQSPTHLIKTRGQQVTLRCSPISGHKSVSWYQQVLGQGPQFIFQYYEKEERGRGNFPDRFSARQFPNYSSELNVNALLLGDSALYLCASSLNRENGYTFGSGTRLTVV.

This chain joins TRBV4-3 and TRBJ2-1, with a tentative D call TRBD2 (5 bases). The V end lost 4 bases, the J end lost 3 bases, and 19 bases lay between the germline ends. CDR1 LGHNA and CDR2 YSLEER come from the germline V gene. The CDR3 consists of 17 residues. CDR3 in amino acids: CASSPGYVELGYNEQFF. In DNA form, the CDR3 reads TGCGCCAGCAGCCCAGGATACGTCGAACTAGGCTACAATGAGCAGTTCTTC.

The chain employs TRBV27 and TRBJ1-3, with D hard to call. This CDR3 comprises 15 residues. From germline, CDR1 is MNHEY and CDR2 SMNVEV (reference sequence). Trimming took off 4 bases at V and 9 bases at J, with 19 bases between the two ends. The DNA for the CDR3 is TGTGCCAGCAGTTCGATAGTCTCCGGACTGGGCACCATATATTTT. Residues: CASSSIVSGLGTIYF.

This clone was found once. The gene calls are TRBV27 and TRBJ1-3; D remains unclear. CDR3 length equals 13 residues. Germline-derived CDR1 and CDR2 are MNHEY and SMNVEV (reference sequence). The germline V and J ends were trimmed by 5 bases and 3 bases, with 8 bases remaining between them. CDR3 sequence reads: CASSPFLGNTIYF. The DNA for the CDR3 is TGTGCCAGCAGTCCCTTCCTTGGAAACACCATATATTTT.

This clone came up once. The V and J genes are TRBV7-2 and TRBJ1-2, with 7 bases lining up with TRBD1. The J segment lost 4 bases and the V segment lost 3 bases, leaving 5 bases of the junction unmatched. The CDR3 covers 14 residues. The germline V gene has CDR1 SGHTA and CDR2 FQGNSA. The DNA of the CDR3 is TGTGCCAGCAGCTTCCGGACAGGCTTCTATGGCTACACCTTC. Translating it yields CASSFRTGFYGYTF.

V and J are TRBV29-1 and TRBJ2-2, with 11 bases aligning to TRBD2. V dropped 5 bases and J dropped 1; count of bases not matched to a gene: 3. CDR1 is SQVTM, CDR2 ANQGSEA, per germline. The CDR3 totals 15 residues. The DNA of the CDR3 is TGCAGCGTTCCCGGACTAGCGGGGAACACCGGGGAGCTGTTTTTT. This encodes CSVPGLAGNTGELFF.

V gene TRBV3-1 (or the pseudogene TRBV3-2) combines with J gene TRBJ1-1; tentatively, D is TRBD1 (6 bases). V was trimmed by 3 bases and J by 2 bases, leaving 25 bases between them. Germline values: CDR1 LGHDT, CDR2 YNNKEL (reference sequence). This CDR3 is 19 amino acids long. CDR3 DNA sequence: TGTGCCAGCAGCCAGGAAAGGAGTCGACAGGACCCGTTTAACACTGAAGCTTTCTTT. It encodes CASSQERSRQDPFNTEAFF.

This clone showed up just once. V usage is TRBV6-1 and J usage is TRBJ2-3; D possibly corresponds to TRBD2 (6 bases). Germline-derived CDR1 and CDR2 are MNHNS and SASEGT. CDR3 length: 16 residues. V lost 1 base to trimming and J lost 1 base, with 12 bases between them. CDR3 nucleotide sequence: TGTGCCAGCAGTGAAGTTTGGAGGGGAGGCACAGATACGCAGTATTTT. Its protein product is CASSEVWRGGTDTQYF.

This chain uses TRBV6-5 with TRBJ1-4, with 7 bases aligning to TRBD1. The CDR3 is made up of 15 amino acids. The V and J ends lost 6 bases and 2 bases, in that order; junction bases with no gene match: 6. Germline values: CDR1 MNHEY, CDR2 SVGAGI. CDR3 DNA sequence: TGTGCCAGCAGCAAAACAGGGGACACTAATGAAAAACTGTTTTTT. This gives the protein CASSKTGDTNEKLFF.

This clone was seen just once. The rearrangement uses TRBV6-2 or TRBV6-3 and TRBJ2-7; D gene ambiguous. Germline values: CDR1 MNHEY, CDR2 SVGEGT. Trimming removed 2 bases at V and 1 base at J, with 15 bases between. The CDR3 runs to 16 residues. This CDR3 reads CASSYHVSRKSYEQYF. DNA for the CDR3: TGTGCCAGCAGTTACCACGTTAGCCGAAAGTCCTACGAGCAGTACTTC.

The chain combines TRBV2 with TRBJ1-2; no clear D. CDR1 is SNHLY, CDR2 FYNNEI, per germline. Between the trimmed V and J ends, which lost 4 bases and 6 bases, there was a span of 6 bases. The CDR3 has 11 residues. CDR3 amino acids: CASSVIHGYTF. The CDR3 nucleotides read TGTGCCAGCAGTGTTATTCATGGCTACACCTTC. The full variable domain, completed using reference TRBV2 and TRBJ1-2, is EPEVTQTPSHQVTQMGQEVILRCVPISNHLYFYWYRQILGQKVEFLVSFYNNEISEKSEIFDDQFSVERPDGSNFTLKIRSTKLEDSAMYFCASSVIHGYTFGSGTRLTVV.

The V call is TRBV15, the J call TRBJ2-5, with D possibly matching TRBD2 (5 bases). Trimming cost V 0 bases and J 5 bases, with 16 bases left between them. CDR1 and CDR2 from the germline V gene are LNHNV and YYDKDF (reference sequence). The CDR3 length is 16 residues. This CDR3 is CATSRDPVTRRETQYF. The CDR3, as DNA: TGTGCCACCAGCAGAGATCCAGTTACTAGGAGGGAGACCCAGTACTTC.